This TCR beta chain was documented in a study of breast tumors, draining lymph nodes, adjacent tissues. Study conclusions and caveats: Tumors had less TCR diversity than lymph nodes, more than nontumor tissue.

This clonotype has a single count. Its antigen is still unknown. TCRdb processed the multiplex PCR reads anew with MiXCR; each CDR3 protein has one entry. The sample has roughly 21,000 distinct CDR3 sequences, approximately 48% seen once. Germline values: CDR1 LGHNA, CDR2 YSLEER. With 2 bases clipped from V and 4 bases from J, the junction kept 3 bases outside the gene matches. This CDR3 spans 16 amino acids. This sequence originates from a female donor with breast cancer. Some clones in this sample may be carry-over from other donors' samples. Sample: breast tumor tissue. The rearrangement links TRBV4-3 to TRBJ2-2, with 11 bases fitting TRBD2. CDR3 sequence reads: CASSQRLAGGTGELFF. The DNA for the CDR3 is TGCGCCAGCAGCCAACGGCTAGCGGGAGGCACCGGGGAGCTGTTTTTT.